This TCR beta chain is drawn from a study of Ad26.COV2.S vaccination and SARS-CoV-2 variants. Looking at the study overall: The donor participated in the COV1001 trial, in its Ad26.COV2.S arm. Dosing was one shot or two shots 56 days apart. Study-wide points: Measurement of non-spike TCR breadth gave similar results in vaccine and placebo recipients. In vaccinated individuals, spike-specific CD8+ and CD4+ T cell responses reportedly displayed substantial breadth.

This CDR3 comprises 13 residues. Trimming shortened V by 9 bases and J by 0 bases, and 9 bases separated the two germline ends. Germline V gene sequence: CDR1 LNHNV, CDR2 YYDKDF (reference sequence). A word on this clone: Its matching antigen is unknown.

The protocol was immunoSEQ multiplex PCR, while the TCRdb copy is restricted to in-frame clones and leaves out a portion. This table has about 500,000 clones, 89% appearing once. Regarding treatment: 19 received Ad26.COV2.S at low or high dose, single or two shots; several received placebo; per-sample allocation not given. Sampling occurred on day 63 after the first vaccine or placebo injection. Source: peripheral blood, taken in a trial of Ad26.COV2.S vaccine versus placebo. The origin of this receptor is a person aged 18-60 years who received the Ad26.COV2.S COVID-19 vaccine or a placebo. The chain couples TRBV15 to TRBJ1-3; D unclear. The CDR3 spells CATRKGSGNTIYF. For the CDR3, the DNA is TGTGCCACAAGAAAGGGCTCTGGAAACACCATATATTTT.